This record looks at one T cell receptor beta chain sequence and its context. This clone is classified as medium-sized (0.01 to 0.1%). Its antigen remains unidentified. Per-nucleotide qualities are absent, and no much larger clonotype sits a single base away. This sample was included in a study of T cell changes during pregnancy in multiple sclerosis (dated by TCRdb to between 2018 and 2021). About the full investigation: In women with multiple sclerosis, the researchers looked at how the T cell repertoire shifted as pregnancy progressed.

Libraries were built with the immunoSEQ multiplex PCR assay. The immuneACCESS repertoire file appears here via TCRdb, limited to in-frame rearrangements. These files lack a portion of the clones; in checked studies, under half of the deficit traces to unresolved V genes, and the cause of the others is not known. For this sample there are tens of thousands of clones; approximately 94% appear just once. Of the sample, 0.7% to 1% falls within the top ten clones. Sample: peripheral blood, taken in the third trimester of pregnancy. This receptor was taken from a female donor with multiple sclerosis, enrolled in a pregnancy study.

For the CDR3, the sequence is CASSPGRLAGGYNEQFF. The nucleotide sequence is TGTGCCAGCAGCCCCGGTCGGCTAGCGGGAGGCTACAATGAGCAGTTCTTC. This chain joins TRBV7-9 to TRBJ2-1; TRBD2 matches 11 bases in the middle. Its CDR3 holds 17 amino acids, cysteine through phenylalanine. CDR3 DNA only is kept here, 51 bases in frame from base 1. The V end gives up 5 bases and the J end 3 bases, leaving 9 bases in the junction not matched to a gene. The germline V gene (reference sequence) specifies SEHNR as CDR1 and FQNEAQ as CDR2.